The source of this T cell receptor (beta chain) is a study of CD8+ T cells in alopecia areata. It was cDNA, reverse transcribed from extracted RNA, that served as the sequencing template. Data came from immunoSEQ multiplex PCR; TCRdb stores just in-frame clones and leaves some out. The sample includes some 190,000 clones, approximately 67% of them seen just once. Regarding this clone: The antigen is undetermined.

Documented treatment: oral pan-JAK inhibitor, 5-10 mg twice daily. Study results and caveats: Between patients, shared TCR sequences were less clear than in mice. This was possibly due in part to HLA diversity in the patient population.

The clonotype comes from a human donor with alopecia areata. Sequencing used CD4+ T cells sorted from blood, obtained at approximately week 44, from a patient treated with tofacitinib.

CDR3 region: CASRGQAGEAFF. The CDR3 nucleotides read TGTGCCAGCAGGGGACAGGCCGGGGAAGCTTTCTTT. The chain recombines TRBV25-1 with TRBJ1-1, with 8 bases matching TRBD1. V shed 6 bases and J 8 bases; nucleotides not matched to a gene: 5. This CDR3 region has 12 residues. The germline V gene encodes CDR1 MGHDK and CDR2 SYGVNS.